These T cell receptor beta chains were read from a single sample in a study of PD-1 blockade in mismatch repair-deficient tumors. Some clones are missing from TCRdb's copy, which holds only in-frame ones; the method was immunoSEQ multiplex PCR. The repertoire consists of more than 90,000 clones, with roughly 80% occurring once and the leading ten covering 4% to 5%. The sample was peripheral blood, taken just over 59 weeks after starting pembrolizumab. The receptors stem from an adult with mismatch repair-deficient cancer. The CDR3 runs from the conserved cysteine through the conserved F or W. The D gene is left open where the match is weak. A clone size is listed for some rows: how often the clone was seen (once, few, many), or a class if it is expanded.

d_call	v_call	clone_size	j_call	cdr3_nt	cdr3_aa
NA	TRBV7-3	NA	TRBJ2-7	TGTGCCAGCAGCTTAGAGGGTTTCACGGCCGCCGAGCAGTACTTC	CASSLEGFTAAEQYF
NA	TRBV6-5	NA	TRBJ2-7	TGTGCCAGCAGTTACTCGTCAGATCACGAGCAGTACTTC	CASSYSSDHEQYF
TRBD1	TRBV10-3	NA	TRBJ1-1	TGTGCCTCTAAAGACAGGGCGATAGGCACTGAAGCTTTCTTT	CASKDRAIGTEAFF
NA	TRBV10-3	few	TRBJ1-2	TGTGCCATCACAGGGGAGGGCTATGGCTACACCTTC	CAITGEGYGYTF
TRBD2	TRBV27	NA	TRBJ2-1	TGTGCCAGTCCAGTAGCGGGTCTACGCAATGAGCAGTTCTTC	CASPVAGLRNEQFF
TRBD1	TRBV6-1	NA	TRBJ1-5	TGTGCCAGCTCCGGACAGGGATATAGCAATCAGCCCCAGCATTTT	CASSGQGYSNQPQHF
NA	TRBV7-8	NA	TRBJ2-6	TGTGCCAGCAGCTACCGAGGGGCCGCGTATTCGGGGGCCAACGTCCTGACTTTC	CASSYRGAAYSGANVLTF
TRBD2	TRBV9	NA	TRBJ2-3	TGTGCCAGCAGCGTAAGCCCTCTTAAGGCTAGCGGGAGGACAGATACGCAGTATTTT	CASSVSPLKASGRTDTQYF
NA	TRBV15	NA	TRBJ2-1	TGTGCCACCAGTACGAGCTACAATGAGCAGTTCTTC	CATSTSYNEQFF
NA	TRBV9	once	TRBJ1-5	TGTGCCAGCAGCCCCCACAGTGGCAATCAGCCCCAGCATTTT	CASSPHSGNQPQHF
TRBD2	TRBV11-3	NA	TRBJ2-2	TGTGCCAGCAGCCTAGCGGTCAACACCGGGGAGCTGTTTTTT	CASSLAVNTGELFF
TRBD1	TRBV9	NA	TRBJ2-7	TGTGCCAGCAGCGTAGGTCAGGGGGCCACCTACGAGCAGTACTTC	CASSVGQGATYEQYF
NA	TRBV25-1	NA	TRBJ1-1	TGTGCCAGCAGTTGGGACACGTCTGAAGCTTTCTTT	CASSWDTSEAFF
NA	TRBV6-1	NA	TRBJ2-1	TGTGCCAGCAAGGAGGGAAGGGGCCCCTACAATGAGCAGTTCTTC	CASKEGRGPYNEQFF
TRBD1	TRBV19	NA	TRBJ1-2	TGTGCCAGCACCAGTCGGCGAGACAGGGCAAAGGCCTTC	CASTSRRDRAKAF
TRBD2	TRBV7-9	NA	TRBJ2-7	TGTGCCAGCAGCCCGGGACTAGCGTTGACCTACGAGCAGTACTTC	CASSPGLALTYEQYF
NA	TRBV9	NA	TRBJ1-1	TGTGCCAGCAGCGTAGCTCGGGCAGGCTTCACTGAAGCTTTCTTT	CASSVARAGFTEAFF
TRBD2	TRBV7-2	NA	TRBJ2-7	TGTGCCAGCAGCTCAGCAACCATAACGCCGGGACTAGCGAGTTACGAGCAGTACTTC	CASSSATITPGLASYEQYF
TRBD2	TRBV18	NA	TRBJ2-7	TGTGCCAGCTCACCATCAAGCCTAGCGGGAGGCGAGCAGTACTTC	CASSPSSLAGGEQYF
NA	TRBV6-1	NA	TRBJ2-2	TGTGCCAGCAGTGAAGGGGGGGACCAGGGTTCCGGGGAGCTGTTTTTT	CASSEGGDQGSGELFF
NA	TRBV28	NA	TRBJ1-5	TGTGCCAGCAGTTTGATAGATCAGCCCCAGCATTTT	CASSLIDQPQHF
NA	TRBV11-2	NA	TRBJ2-7	TGTGCCAGCAGGGACCCGGGACGGCCCTACGAGCAGTACTTC	CASRDPGRPYEQYF
TRBD2	TRBV19	NA	TRBJ2-4	TGTGCCAGTAGTCCCGGACTAGCGGGAACCAAAAACATTCAGTACTTC	CASSPGLAGTKNIQYF
TRBD1	TRBV7-2	NA	TRBJ1-5	TGTGCCAGCAGCCTCGGACAGGGTAAAGGTCAGCCCCAGCATTTT	CASSLGQGKGQPQHF
NA	TRBV7-2	NA	TRBJ1-1	TGTGCCAGCAGCCCTAGGGGGGGGAGGAACACTGAAGCTTTCTTT	CASSPRGGRNTEAFF
NA	TRBV19	NA	TRBJ2-2	TGTGCCAGTAGTATCCAATGGGGGATCGACCGGGAGCTGTTTTTT	CASSIQWGIDRELFF
NA	TRBV2	NA	TRBJ1-2	TGTGCCAGTGGAGACAGCCCTAACTATGGCTACACCTTC	CASGDSPNYGYTF
NA	TRBV4-1	NA	TRBJ1-2	TGCGCCAGCAGCCAAGAAACCCCGGGGAGGGGAAGGGGCTACACCTTC	CASSQETPGRGRGYTF
NA	TRBV30	NA	TRBJ1-1	TGTGCCTGGAATCCCCCCAAGCCAGGGCGGCTTGAAGCTTTCTTT	CAWNPPKPGRLEAFF
NA	TRBV11-2	NA	TRBJ2-2	TGTGCCAGCAGCTTATGGGGCACCGGGGAGCTGTTTTTT	CASSLWGTGELFF
NA	TRBV11-2	NA	TRBJ2-7	TGTGCCAGCAGCGTCGACCCCGGGAATGCCCTCTACGAGCAGTACTTC	CASSVDPGNALYEQYF
NA	TRBV7-9	NA	TRBJ1-1	TGTGCCAGCGGGGGGTCTGAAGCTTTCTTT	CASGGSEAFF
NA	TRBV29-1	NA	TRBJ1-1	TGCAGCTCCCCGGGAGTCGGGAACACTGAAGCTTTCTTT	CSSPGVGNTEAFF
NA	TRBV29-1	NA	TRBJ1-1	TGCAGCGTTGAAAGGATCTCCAGGGTGAACACTGAAGCTTTCTTT	CSVERISRVNTEAFF
NA	TRBV5-4	NA	TRBJ2-1	TGTGCCAGCAGCTCAAGGCGGAGGGGATCCTACAATGAGCAGTTCTTC	CASSSRRRGSYNEQFF
NA	TRBV5-6	few	TRBJ2-2	TGTGCCAGCAGCTTATCACTAACGAACACCGGGGAGCTGTTTTTT	CASSLSLTNTGELFF
NA	TRBV2	NA	TRBJ1-1	TGTGCCAGCAGTGAACGAGGGAGCACTGAAGCTTTCTTT	CASSERGSTEAFF